The entry below gives a single TCR beta chain sequence along with its context. This sample stems from a study of cytomegalovirus exposure and HLA in healthy donors. It was with 60 Vbeta and 13 Jbeta primers that the PCR ran. Repertoires were generated with immunoSEQ multiplex PCR, while TCRdb's copy carries only in-frame clones and drops some. The sample records around 150,000 clones, approximately 70% being singletons. The CDR3 contains 16 residues. Germline V lookup: CDR1 SGHTA, CDR2 FQGNSA. V lost 5 bases, J lost 2 bases, and 5 bases stayed unmatched. V usage is TRBV7-2 and J usage is TRBJ2-3; 12 bases line up with TRBD2. The sequenced sample was PBMCs. This receptor was obtained from a human donor in good health. The CDR3, as DNA: TGTGCCAGCAGCCTTGGACTAGCGGGATTCACAGATACGCAGTATTTT. Its protein product is CASSLGLAGFTDTQYF.